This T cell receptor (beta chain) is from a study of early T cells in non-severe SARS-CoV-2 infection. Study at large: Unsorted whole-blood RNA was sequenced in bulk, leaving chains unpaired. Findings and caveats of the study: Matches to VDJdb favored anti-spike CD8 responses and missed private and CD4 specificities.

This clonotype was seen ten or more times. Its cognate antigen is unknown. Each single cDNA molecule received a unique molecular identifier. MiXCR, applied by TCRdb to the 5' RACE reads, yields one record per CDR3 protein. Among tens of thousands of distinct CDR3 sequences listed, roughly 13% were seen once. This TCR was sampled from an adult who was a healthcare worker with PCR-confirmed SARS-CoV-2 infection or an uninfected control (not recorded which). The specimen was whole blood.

The CDR3 here is CASSSLGGGTEAFF. CDR3 bases: TGCGCCAGCAGCTCTCTGGGGGGAGGCACTGAAGCTTTCTTT. The V and J genes are TRBV5-1 and TRBJ1-1, with TRBD1 as a possible D gene (5 bases). This CDR3 region has 14 residues. Per the germline V gene, CDR1 is SGHRS and CDR2 is YFSETQ. V gave up 3 bases and J gave up 4 bases, with 13 bases separating them.